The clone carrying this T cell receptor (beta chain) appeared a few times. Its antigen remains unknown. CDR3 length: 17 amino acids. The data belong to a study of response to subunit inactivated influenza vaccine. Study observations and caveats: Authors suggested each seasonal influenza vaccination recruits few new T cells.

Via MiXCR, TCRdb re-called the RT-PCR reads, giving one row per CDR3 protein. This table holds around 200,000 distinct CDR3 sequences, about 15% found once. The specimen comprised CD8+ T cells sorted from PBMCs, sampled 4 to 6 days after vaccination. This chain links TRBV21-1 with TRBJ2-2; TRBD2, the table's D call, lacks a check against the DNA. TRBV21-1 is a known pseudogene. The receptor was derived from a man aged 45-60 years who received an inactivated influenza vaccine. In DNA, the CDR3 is TGTGCCAGCAGCAGAATTTCGACTATTATGATGGGCGGGGAGCTGTTTTTT. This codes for CASSRISTIMMGGELFF.